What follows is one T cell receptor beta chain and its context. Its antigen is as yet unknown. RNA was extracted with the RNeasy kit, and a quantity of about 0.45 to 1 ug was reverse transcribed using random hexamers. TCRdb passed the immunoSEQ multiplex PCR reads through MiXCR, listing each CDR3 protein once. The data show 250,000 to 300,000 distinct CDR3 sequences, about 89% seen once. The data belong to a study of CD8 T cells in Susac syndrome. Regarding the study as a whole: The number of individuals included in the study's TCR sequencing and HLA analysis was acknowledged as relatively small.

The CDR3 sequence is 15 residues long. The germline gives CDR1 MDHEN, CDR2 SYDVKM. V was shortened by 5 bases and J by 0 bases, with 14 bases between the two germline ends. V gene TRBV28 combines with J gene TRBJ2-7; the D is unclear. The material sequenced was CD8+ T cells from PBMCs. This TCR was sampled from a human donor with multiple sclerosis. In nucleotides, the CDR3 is TGTGCCAGCAGTCCCCACTCTTCAGGCTCCTACGAGCAGTACTTC. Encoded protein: CASSPHSSGSYEQYF.